These T cell receptor beta chains were read from a single sample in a study of blood T cell repertoires in COVID-19. The method was immunoSEQ multiplex PCR; TCRdb's version includes in-frame clones alone and lacks a portion of them. The data show around 300,000 clones, with more than 75% seen just once and 3.5% to 4.5% held by the top ten. The sequenced material came from peripheral blood. These receptors originate from a woman aged 50 to 60 with active or convalescent COVID-19. Each CDR3 is given with its conserved first and last residue. A D gene is named only where the DNA matches it firmly. Rows may omit the clone size; those that give it use once, few, many or a size class.

NA	NA	TRBJ1-5	TRBV28	TGTGCCAGCGGTCCGGGGTATAGGGATTATAGCAATCAGCCCCAGCATTTT	CASGPGYRDYSNQPQHF
once	TRBD1	TRBJ1-5	TRBV5-1	TGCGCCAGCAGCCCGTGGACAGGGAGCAATCAGCCCCAGCATTTT	CASSPWTGSNQPQHF
NA	NA	TRBJ2-3	TRBV18	TGTGCCAGCTCAACTCTTTCTGCAGATACGCAGTATTTT	CASSTLSADTQYF
NA	TRBD1	TRBJ2-3	TRBV13	TGTGCCAGCAGCTCCGGGACAGGAGGAGCGGGAGATACGCAGTATTTT	CASSSGTGGAGDTQYF
NA	TRBD2	TRBJ2-3	TRBV7-9	TGTGCCAGCAGCCCGGCGCTCGGTGGCGGGGGGCCCACAGATACGCAGTATTTT	CASSPALGGGGPTDTQYF
NA	NA	TRBJ2-3	TRBV2	TGTGCCAGCAGTCCTCAGGAGGCGCAGTATTTT	CASSPQEAQYF
NA	TRBD1	TRBJ2-4	TRBV18	TGTGCCAGCTCACCAGAGCTACAGGGGGGCATTCAGTACTTC	CASSPELQGGIQYF
NA	NA	TRBJ1-1	TRBV5-8	TGTGCCAGCAGTCGAAGCGGGTCGAACACTGAAGCTTTCTTT	CASSRSGSNTEAFF
NA	TRBD2	TRBJ2-1	TRBV7-3	TGTGCCAGCAGCTTAAAGGCGGGCGCGGGAGGGGGCAATGAGCAGTTCTTC	CASSLKAGAGGGNEQFF
NA	TRBD1	TRBJ1-2	TRBV28	TGTGCCAGCAGTTTACCAGGGGGATATGGCTACACCTTC	CASSLPGGYGYTF
NA	NA	TRBJ2-3	TRBV9	TGTGCCAGCAGCATGGCCCCTCCTGATACGCAGTATTTT	CASSMAPPDTQYF
NA	TRBD1	TRBJ1-4	TRBV30	TGTGCCTGGAGTGAGACCGGGACAGGGGGCGAAAAACTGTTTTTT	CAWSETGTGGEKLFF
NA	NA	TRBJ1-1	TRBV5-4	TGTGCCAGCAGCTTGGGGCCTGAAGCTTTCTTT	CASSLGPEAFF
few	NA	TRBJ1-1	TRBV14	TGTGCCAGCAGCCTATCGGGGAAGACTGAAGCTTTCTTT	CASSLSGKTEAFF
NA	TRBD1	TRBJ1-3	TRBV19	TGTGCCAGTAGAGAAACAGGGGGCCACTCTGGAAACACCATATATTTT	CASRETGGHSGNTIYF
few	NA	TRBJ2-6	TRBV7-3	TGTGCCAGCAGCTTAAGGGCAGGACCCTCGGGGGGGGCCAACGTCCTGACTTTC	CASSLRAGPSGGANVLTF
NA	NA	TRBJ1-6	TRBV6-5	TGTGCCAGCAGTACCGGGAGGGAGCGTTCACCCCTCCACTTT	CASSTGRERSPLHF
NA	TRBD1	TRBJ1-6	TRBV18	TGTGCCAGCTCAGCCGGACAGGCTAGTTCACCCCTCCACTTT	CASSAGQASSPLHF
NA	NA	TRBJ2-5	TRBV7-2	TGTGCCAGCGGACTCGCCATAGCGAGAAAAGAGACCCAGTACTTC	CASGLAIARKETQYF
few	NA	TRBJ1-1	TRBV15	TGTGCCACCAGCAGAGTTGGGCTGTCCGGGAGCTGGAACACTGAAGCTTTCTTT	CATSRVGLSGSWNTEAFF
NA	TRBD1	TRBJ1-2	TRBV5-1	TGCGCCAGCAGCCCCGGACAGGTCCCAAACTATGGCTACACCTTC	CASSPGQVPNYGYTF
NA	NA	TRBJ1-3	TRBV16	TGTGCCAGCAGACGAACCGGGGTTGGAAACACCATATATTTT	CASRRTGVGNTIYF
NA	NA	TRBJ1-1	TRBV5-5	TGTGCCAGCAGCTTGAATGGGGCGCTGAACACTGAAGCTTTCTTT	CASSLNGALNTEAFF
NA	NA	TRBJ1-1	TRBV18	TGTGCCAGCTCACCGTCTCGCGGGGCGGGGGCTTTCTTT	CASSPSRGAGAFF
once	NA	TRBJ2-1	TRBV15	TGTGCCACCCGTCTTAGCAGTTCGGCATCCAAGTTCTTC	CATRLSSSASKFF
NA	TRBD1	TRBJ1-1	TRBV16	TGTGCCAGCAGCCCCCGACAGGGATGGGCTGAAGCTTTCTTT	CASSPRQGWAEAFF
NA	TRBD1	TRBJ2-3	TRBV5-3	TGTGCCAGAAGCGACAGGGATGGGACAGATACGCAGTATTTT	CARSDRDGTDTQYF
NA	NA	TRBJ2-7	TRBV27	TGTGCCAGCAGTTTCGACCGAAGGGGGACCTACGAGCAGTACTTC	CASSFDRRGTYEQYF
NA	NA	TRBJ2-1	TRBV5-1	TGCGCCAGCAGCTTGGGTGGGGAGTACAATGAGCAGTTCTTC	CASSLGGEYNEQFF
NA	TRBD2	TRBJ2-1	TRBV18	TGTGCCAGCCTTAGCGGGAGGGCCACTGAGCAGTTCTTC	CASLSGRATEQFF
NA	NA	TRBJ2-2	TRBV4-3	TGCGCCAGCAGCCCCGCCGGGACATTTAACACCGGGGAGCTGTTTTTT	CASSPAGTFNTGELFF
NA	TRBD1	TRBJ2-7	TRBV30	TGTGCCTGGAGCCGGGACAGGGAGTACGAGCAGTACTTC	CAWSRDREYEQYF
NA	TRBD1	TRBJ1-1	TRBV6-4	TGTGCCAGCAGTGCCGGGACAGGGAGAACTGAAGCTTTCTTT	CASSAGTGRTEAFF
NA	NA	TRBJ1-5	TRBV7-2	TGTGCCAGCAGCCCCGGAGGCACAGGGAAGCAGCCCCAGCATTTT	CASSPGGTGKQPQHF
NA	NA	TRBJ2-5	TRBV3-1/TRBV3-2	TGTGCCAGCAGCCGCTTCGGAGAGACCCAGTACTTC	CASSRFGETQYF
NA	NA	TRBJ2-2	TRBV28	TGTGCCAGCACCTTCGTGACAGCACCGAACACCGGGGAGCTGTTTTTT	CASTFVTAPNTGELFF
NA	NA	TRBJ1-2	TRBV7-2	TGTGCCAGCAGCTTAGCGTGGGGCGACTATGGCTACACCTTC	CASSLAWGDYGYTF
NA	NA	TRBJ2-3	TRBV7-9	TGTGCCAGCAGCTTAGGGGGGCACCCTACCGCAGATACGCAGTATTTT	CASSLGGHPTADTQYF
NA	TRBD2	TRBJ2-7	TRBV4-1	TGCGCCAGCAGCCAAGATAGAGTAGCGGGGAGCTACGAGCAGTACTTC	CASSQDRVAGSYEQYF
NA	NA	TRBJ2-3	TRBV7-9	TGTGCCAGCAGCTTAGGGGTGGAGACGTTCACAGATACGCAGTATTTT	CASSLGVETFTDTQYF
NA	TRBD2	TRBJ2-1	TRBV27	TGTGCCAGCAGTTTAAGGGACTACACCTACAATGAGCAGTTCTTC	CASSLRDYTYNEQFF
NA	NA	TRBJ2-2	TRBV2	TGTGCCAGCAGCCCGGGAACCGTGATGACCGGGGAGCTGTTTTTT	CASSPGTVMTGELFF